What follows describes a single T cell receptor (beta chain). What it binds is unknown. The data belong to a study of blood T cells in healthy people across ages. About the study: For every two T cells, template switching captured about one barcoded beta molecule.

The CDR3 covers 15 residues. J was trimmed by 3 bases and V by 4 bases; bases with no gene match: 8. Overall study results and limits: Getting older went along with TCR beta diversity per million T cells dropping roughly linearly.

Alongside a J-beta primer mix, a sample-barcoded 5' primer served in a second PCR lasting roughly 7 to 11 cycles. TCRdb re-analysed the 5' RACE reads in MiXCR, keeping a single row per CDR3 protein. Counted here are about 680,000 distinct CDR3 sequences, approximately 49% occurring once; the ten biggest clones make up 30% to 40%. Per individual sample, total RNA of at least 6 micrograms was extracted. The TCR sequence derives from a woman aged 55-75 years in good health. Material: blood. V gene TRBV12-3 or TRBV12-4 combines with J gene TRBJ2-5; 7 bases agree with TRBD1. CDR3 coding DNA: TGTGCCAGCAGTTCCACAGACAGGGACGAAGAGACCCAGTACTTC. This codes for CASSSTDRDEETQYF.